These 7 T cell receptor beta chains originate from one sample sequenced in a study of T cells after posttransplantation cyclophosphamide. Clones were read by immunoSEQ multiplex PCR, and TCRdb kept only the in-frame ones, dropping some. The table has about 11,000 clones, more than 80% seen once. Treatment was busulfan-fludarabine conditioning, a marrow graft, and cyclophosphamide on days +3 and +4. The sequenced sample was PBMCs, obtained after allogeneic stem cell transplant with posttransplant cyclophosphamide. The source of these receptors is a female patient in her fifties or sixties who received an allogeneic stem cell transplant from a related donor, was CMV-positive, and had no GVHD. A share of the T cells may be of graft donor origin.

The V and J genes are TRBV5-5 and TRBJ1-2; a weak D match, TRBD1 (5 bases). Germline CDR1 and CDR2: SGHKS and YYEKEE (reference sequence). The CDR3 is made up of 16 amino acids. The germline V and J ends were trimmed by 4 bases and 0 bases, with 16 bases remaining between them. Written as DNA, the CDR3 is TGTGCCAGCAGCATATCTCAGGGTACCGCTAACTATGGCTACACCTTC. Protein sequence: CASSISQGTANYGYTF.

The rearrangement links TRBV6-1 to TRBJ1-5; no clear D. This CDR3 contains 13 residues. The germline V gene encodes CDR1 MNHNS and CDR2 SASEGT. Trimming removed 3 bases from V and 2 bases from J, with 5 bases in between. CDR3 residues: CASSDIGNQPQHF. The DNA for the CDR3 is TGTGCCAGCAGTGATATAGGCAATCAGCCCCAGCATTTT.

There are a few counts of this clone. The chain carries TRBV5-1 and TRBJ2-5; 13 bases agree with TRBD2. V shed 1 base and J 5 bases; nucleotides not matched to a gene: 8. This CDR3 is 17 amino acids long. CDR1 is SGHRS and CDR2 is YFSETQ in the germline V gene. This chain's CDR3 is CASSLILAGGLDETQYF. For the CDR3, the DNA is TGCGCCAGCAGCTTGATACTAGCGGGGGGGTTAGACGAGACCCAGTACTTC.

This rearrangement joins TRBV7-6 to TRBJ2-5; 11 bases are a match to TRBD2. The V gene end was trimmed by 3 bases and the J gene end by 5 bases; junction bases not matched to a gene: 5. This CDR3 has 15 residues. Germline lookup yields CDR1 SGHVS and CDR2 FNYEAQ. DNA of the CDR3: TGTGCCAGCAGCTTGCGTAGCGGGGGGGCCGAGACCCAGTACTTC. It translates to CASSLRSGGAETQYF.

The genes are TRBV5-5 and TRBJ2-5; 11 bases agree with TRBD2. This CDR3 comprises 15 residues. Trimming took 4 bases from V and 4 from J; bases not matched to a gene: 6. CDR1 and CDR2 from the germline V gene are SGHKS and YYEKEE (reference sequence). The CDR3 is CASSRLAGYTETQYF. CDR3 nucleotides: TGTGCCAGCAGCCGACTAGCGGGGTATACAGAGACCCAGTACTTC. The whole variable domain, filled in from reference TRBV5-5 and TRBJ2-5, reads DAGVTQSPTHLIKTRGQQVTLRCSPISGHKSVSWYQQVLGQGPQFIFQYYEKEERGRGNFPDRFSARQFPNYSSELNVNALLLGDSALYLCASSRLAGYTETQYFGPGTRLLVL.

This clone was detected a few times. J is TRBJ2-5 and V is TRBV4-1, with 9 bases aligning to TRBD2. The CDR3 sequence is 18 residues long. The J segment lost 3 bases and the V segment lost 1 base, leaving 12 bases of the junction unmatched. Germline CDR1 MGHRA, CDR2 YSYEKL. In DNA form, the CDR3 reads TGCGCCAGCAGCCAAGGAAGGGGAGCGGGGGGTCGGGAAGAGACCCAGTACTTC. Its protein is CASSQGRGAGGREETQYF.

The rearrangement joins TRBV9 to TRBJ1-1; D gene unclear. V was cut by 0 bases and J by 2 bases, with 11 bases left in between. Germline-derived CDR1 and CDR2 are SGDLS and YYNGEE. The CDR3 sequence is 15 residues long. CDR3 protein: CASSVDPGLNTEAFF. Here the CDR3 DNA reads TGTGCCAGCAGCGTAGATCCAGGCCTCAACACTGAAGCTTTCTTT.